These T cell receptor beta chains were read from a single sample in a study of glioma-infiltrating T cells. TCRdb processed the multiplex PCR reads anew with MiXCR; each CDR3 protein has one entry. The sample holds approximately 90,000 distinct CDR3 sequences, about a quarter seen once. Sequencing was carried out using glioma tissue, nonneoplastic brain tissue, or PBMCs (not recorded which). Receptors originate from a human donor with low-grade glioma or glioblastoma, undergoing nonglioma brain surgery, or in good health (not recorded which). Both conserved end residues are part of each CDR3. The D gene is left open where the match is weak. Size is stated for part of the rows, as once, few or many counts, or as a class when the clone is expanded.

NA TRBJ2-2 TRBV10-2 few CASSERGFNTGELFF TGCGCCAGCAGTGAAAGGGGCTTTAACACCGGGGAGCTGTTTTTT
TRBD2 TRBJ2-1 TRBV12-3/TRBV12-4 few CASSPSSGRLNEQFF TGTGCCAGCAGTCCTTCTAGCGGGAGGCTTAATGAGCAGTTCTTC
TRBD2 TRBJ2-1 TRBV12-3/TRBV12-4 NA CASSLRRLAGNNEQFF TGTGCCAGCAGTCTCCGTCGACTAGCGGGTAACAATGAGCAGTTCTTC
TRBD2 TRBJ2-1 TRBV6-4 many CASSDSFNAGGPYNEQFF TGTGCCAGCAGTGACTCGTTTAATGCGGGAGGACCCTACAATGAGCAGTTCTTC
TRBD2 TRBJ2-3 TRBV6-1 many CASSEDSGSRTDTQYF TGTGCCAGCAGTGAAGATAGCGGGTCCCGCACAGATACGCAGTATTTT
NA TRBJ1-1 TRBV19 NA CASSRAGVGTEAFF TGTGCCAGTAGTCGGGCAGGGGTGGGCACTGAAGCTTTCTTT
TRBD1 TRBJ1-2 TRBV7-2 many CASSSAGGTYGYTF TGTGCCAGCAGCTCCGCAGGGGGAACCTATGGCTACACCTTC
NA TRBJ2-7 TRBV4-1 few CASSPIHPYEQYF TGCGCCAGCAGCCCGATACATCCCTACGAGCAGTACTTC
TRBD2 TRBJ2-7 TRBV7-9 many CASSSGTTYEQYF TGTGCCAGCAGCTCCGGGACTACGTACGAGCAGTACTTC
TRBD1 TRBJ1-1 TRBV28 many CASSLRTGPAFF TGTGCCAGCAGTTTACGGACAGGGCCAGCTTTCTTT
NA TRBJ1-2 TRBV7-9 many CASSLAPGYGYTF TGTGCCAGCAGCTTGGCCCCCGGCTATGGCTACACCTTC
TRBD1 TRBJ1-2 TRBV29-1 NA CSVEDSVRDRLTYGYTF TGCAGCGTTGAAGATTCGGTGAGGGACAGGCTCACCTATGGCTACACCTTC
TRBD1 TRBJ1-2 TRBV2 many CASNGQGASPYGYTF TGTGCCAGCAACGGACAGGGGGCGTCCCCATATGGCTACACCTTC
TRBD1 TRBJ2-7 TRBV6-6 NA CASSYLGQRYEQYF TGTGCCAGCAGTTACCTGGGACAGAGATACGAGCAATACTTC
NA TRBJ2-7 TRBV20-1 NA CSARALSYEQYF TGCAGTGCCCGAGCCCTCTCCTACGAGCAGTACTTC
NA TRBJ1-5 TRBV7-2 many CASSLGRQNNQPQHF TGTGCCAGCAGCTTAGGTCGACAGAACAATCAGCCCCAGCATTTT
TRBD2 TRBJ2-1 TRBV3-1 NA CASSQVPRGGPNEQLF TGTGCCAGCAGCCAAGTACCGCGGGGGGGCCCCAATGAGCAGCTCTTC
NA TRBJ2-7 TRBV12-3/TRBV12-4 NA CASSSGFYEQYF TGTGCCAGCAGCTCAGGGTTCTACGAGCAGTACTTC
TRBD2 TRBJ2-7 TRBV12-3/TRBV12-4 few CASSLGDYTSYEQYF TGTGCCAGCAGTTTGGGGGACTACACCTCCTACGAGCAGTACTTC
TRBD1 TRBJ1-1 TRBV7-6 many CASSNRQGLNTEAFF TGTGCCAGCAGTAACCGACAGGGCTTGAACACTGAAGCTTTCTTT
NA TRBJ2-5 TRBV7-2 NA CASSPGLQETQYF TGTGCCAGCAGCCCTGGACTCCAAGAGACCCAGTACTTC
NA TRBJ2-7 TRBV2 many CASSESGKGYEQYF TGTGCCAGCAGTGAATCGGGGAAGGGCTACGAGCAGTACTTC
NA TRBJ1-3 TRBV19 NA CASSTLRTDSWGNTIYF TGTGCCAGTAGTACCCTCAGGACGGACTCTTGGGGAAACACCATATATTTT
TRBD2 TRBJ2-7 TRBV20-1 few CSISLAGDLFNPYEQYF TGCAGTATTTCACTAGCGGGAGACCTCTTTAACCCCTACGAGCAGTACTTC
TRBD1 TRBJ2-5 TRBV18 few CASWDRVKETQYF TGTGCCAGCTGGGACAGGGTGAAAGAGACCCAGTACTTC
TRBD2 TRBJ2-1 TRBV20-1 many CSARRAGDYNEQFF TGCAGTGCTAGACGGGCGGGGGATTACAATGAGCAGTTCTTC
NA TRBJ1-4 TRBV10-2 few CASIIRDTVEKLFF TGCGCCAGCATAATCCGGGACACTGTCGAAAAACTGTTTTTT
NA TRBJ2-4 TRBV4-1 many CASSQAWLKNIQYF TGCGCCAGCAGCCAAGCGTGGCTCAAAAACATTCAGTACTTC
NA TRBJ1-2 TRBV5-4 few CASSASAVQAYGYTF TGTGCCAGCAGCGCAAGCGCCGTTCAGGCCTATGGCTACACCTTC
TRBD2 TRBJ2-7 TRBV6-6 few CASSYSAGAPYEQYF TGTGCCAGCAGTTACTCAGCGGGGGCCCCCTACGAGCAGTACTTC
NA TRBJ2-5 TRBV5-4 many CASSTLDGQETQYF TGTGCCAGCAGCACCCTCGACGGGCAAGAGACCCAGTACTTC
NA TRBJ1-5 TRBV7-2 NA CASSLVGHGNQPQHF TGTGCCAGTAGCTTAGTAGGGCATGGCAATCAGCCCCAGCATTTT
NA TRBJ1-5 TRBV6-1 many CASSLGAADQPQHF TGTGCCAGCAGCCTGGGCGCGGCAGATCAGCCCCAGCATTTT
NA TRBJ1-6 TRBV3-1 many CASSPLGTATNSPLHF TGTGCCAGCAGCCCACTAGGGACCGCCACTAATTCACCCCTCCACTTT
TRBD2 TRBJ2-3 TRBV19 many CASSIGGMSTDTQYF TGTGCCAGTAGTATCGGGGGGATGAGCACAGATACGCAGTATTTT
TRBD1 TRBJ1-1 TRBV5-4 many CASSLQGALSTEAFF TGTGCCAGCAGCTTACAGGGGGCTCTGAGCACTGAAGCTTTCTTT
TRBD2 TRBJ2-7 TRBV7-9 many CASSRSQGGNEQYF TGTGCCAGCAGCCGAAGCCAGGGAGGGAACGAGCAGTACTTC
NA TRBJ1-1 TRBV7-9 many CASNQIGRGTGTEAFF TGTGCCAGCAACCAAATCGGCAGGGGCACTGGCACTGAAGCTTTCTTT
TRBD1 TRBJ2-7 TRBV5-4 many CASSLSGTGAYEQYF TGTGCCAGCAGCTTATCCGGGACAGGAGCCTACGAGCAGTACTTC
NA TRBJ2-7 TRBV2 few CASRPGTSAPEQYF TGTGCCAGCAGGCCCGGGACCTCCGCACCCGAGCAGTACTTC
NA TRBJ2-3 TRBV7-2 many CASSLASGGYTQYF TGTGCCAGCAGCTTAGCTTCTGGAGGGTATACGCAGTATTTT